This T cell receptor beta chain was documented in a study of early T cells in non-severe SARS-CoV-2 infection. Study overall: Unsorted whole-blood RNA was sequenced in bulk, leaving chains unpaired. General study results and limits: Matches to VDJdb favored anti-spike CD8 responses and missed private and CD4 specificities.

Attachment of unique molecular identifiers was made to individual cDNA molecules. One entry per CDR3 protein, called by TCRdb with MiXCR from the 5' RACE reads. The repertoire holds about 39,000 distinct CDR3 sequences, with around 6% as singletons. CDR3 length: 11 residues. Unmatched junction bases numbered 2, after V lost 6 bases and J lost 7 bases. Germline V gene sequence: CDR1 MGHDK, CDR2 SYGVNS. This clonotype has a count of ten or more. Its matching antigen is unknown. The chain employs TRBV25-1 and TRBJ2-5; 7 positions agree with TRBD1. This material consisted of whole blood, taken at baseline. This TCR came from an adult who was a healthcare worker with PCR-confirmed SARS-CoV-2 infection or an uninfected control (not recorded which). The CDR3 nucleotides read TGTGCCAGCAGGACAGGGATGACCCAGTACTTC. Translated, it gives CASRTGMTQYF.